Here is one TCR beta chain with its context. These data belong to a study of blood T cell repertoires in COVID-19. Study context: T cells, B-cell-depleted T cells, or PBMCs provided the cDNA or gDNA that served as material.

Here immunoSEQ multiplex PCR was the method, and the copy in TCRdb shows in-frame clones only, minus some. The sample has approximately 250,000 clones, roughly 86% seen once. Germline V gene data show CDR1 as SGHTA and CDR2 as FQGNSA. This CDR3 has 16 amino acids. V was clipped by 4 bases and J by 5 bases; unmatched bases: 7. The sample comprised peripheral blood. The chain couples TRBV7-2 to TRBJ2-3; TRBD2 agrees at 12 bases. The receptor's source is a woman aged 60-75 years who had recovered from COVID-19. The CDR3 region is CASSSSSGGAGDTQYF. The CDR3 DNA sequence: TGTGCCAGCAGCTCGTCTAGCGGGGGGGCCGGAGATACGCAGTATTTT.